This passage covers 18 T cell receptor beta chains from one sample sequenced in a study of vaccination and CD4 T cells after COVID-19. These receptors' targets are unknown. Sequencing of the DNA from cultured CD4+ T cells was carried out with the Oncomine TCR Beta short-read assay. TCRdb recomputed calls from the PCR reads with MiXCR, one row per CDR3 protein. The sample yields around 12,000 distinct CDR3 sequences, about three fifths seen once. Treatment specified: roughly 10-day PBMC culture with coronavirus spike peptide pools or control peptides (ViraFEST assay). The sequencing input was CD4+ T cells from blood, cultured in vitro. The receptors were sampled from a human donor who had recovered from COVID-19.

To note about this clonotype: The germline gene is not matched at one end of the junction; a read error may be the cause. The rearrangement links TRBV7-7 to TRBJ2-7, with D possibly matching TRBD2 (5 bases). The length of the CDR3 is 13 residues. The germline CDR1 and CDR2 sequences are SSHAT and FNYEAQ (reference sequence). CDR3 protein: CASSLAQSYEQYF. The CDR3, as DNA: TGTGCTAGCAGCTTAGCGCAGAGCTACGAGCAGTACTTC.

This clonotype has more than one count but fewer than ten. The chain joins TRBV7-6 to TRBJ2-7; 8 bases are a match to TRBD2. V lost 5 bases to trimming and J lost 4 bases; unmatched junction nucleotides: 10. CDR3 size: 15 residues. Germline loops: CDR1 SGHVS, CDR2 FNYEAQ. CDR3 DNA sequence: TGTGCCAGCAGCGACAAGCGGGAGTCGTTTTACGAGCAGTACTTC. Its translation: CASSDKRESFYEQYF.

This chain uses TRBV6-1 with TRBJ2-1; 10 bases agree with TRBD1. This CDR3 is built from 15 residues. Germline-derived CDR1 and CDR2 are MNHNS and SASEGT. The V segment lost 2 bases and the J segment 11 bases; nucleotides outside the gene matches: 9. The CDR3 sequence: CASSERSDRGPKQFF. The CDR3 nucleotides read TGTGCCAGCAGTGAAAGGAGCGACAGGGGGCCGAAGCAGTTCTTC.

The chain couples TRBV14 to TRBJ1-2; TRBD1 might be the D (5 bases). Germline CDR1 SGHDN, CDR2 FVKESK. The CDR3 runs to 17 residues. V was cut by 1 base and J by 7 bases, with 22 bases left in between. In DNA form, the CDR3 reads TGTGCCAGCAGCCAAGGTGTCAGGAGACAGAGGAGCACTGGCTACACCTTC. It encodes CASSQGVRRQRSTGYTF.

The chain employs TRBV11-2 and TRBJ2-7; D unresolved. In germline, CDR1 is SGHAT, CDR2 FQNNGV. The CDR3 runs 16 residues. The V end was cut by 0 bases, the J end by 2 bases, with 14 bases between. The CDR3 here is CASSLEGFGPPYEQYF. DNA for the CDR3: TGTGCCAGCAGCTTAGAAGGTTTTGGACCTCCCTACGAGCAGTACTTC.

Points on this clonotype: A read error may account for a junction end that differs from germline. The rearrangement links TRBV7-6 to TRBJ2-5, with TRBD1 matching over 9 bases. This CDR3 is 19 amino acids long. Germline loops: CDR1 SGHVS, CDR2 FNYEAQ. The CDR3 DNA follows: TGTGTCAGCAGCTCCCGCCCGGGACAGGGCACGGGGAGCCAAGAGACCCAGTACTTC. Translation gives CVSSSRPGQGTGSQETQYF.

This clonotype has only a few counts. The chain has TRBV20-1 and TRBJ1-2; 8 positions match TRBD1. This CDR3 is built from 15 residues. CDR1 is DFQATT, CDR2 SNEGSKA, per germline (reference sequence). The CDR3 bases are TGCACAGTGAAGGCGGCCAGGGGGCAGACCTATGGCTACACCTTC. This codes for CTVKAARGQTYGYTF.

This clonotype was seen a few times. The chain recombines TRBV4-1 with TRBJ2-1, with D perhaps TRBD2 (6 bases). The CDR3 loop spans 14 amino acids. With 7 bases removed from V and 5 bases from J, the gap between germline ends came to 15 bases. Germline CDR1 and CDR2: MGHRA and YSYEKL. The CDR3: CASTGSGKNNEQFF. CDR3 nucleotides: TGCGCCAGCACCGGGAGCGGAAAGAACAATGAGCAGTTCTTC.

The chain couples TRBV6-1 to TRBJ2-7, with 7 bases matching TRBD2. J lost 0 bases, V lost 3 bases, and 5 bases had no gene match. CDR1 and CDR2 from the germline V gene are MNHNS and SASEGT. CDR3 size: 15 residues. CDR3 in DNA: TGTGCCAGCAGTGAGATGGCGGGAGACTCCTACGAGCAGTACTTC. It yields the protein CASSEMAGDSYEQYF.

This chain uses TRBV6-1 with TRBJ2-3, with D unresolved. The CDR3 consists of 13 residues. Trimming took off 10 bases at V and 3 bases at J, with 14 bases between the two ends. CDR1 MNHNS and CDR2 SASEGT come from the germline V gene. The CDR3 loop is CAITVVGTDTQYF. CDR3 in DNA: TGTGCCATCACAGTAGTGGGAACAGATACGCAGTATTTT.

The genes are TRBV6-1 and TRBJ2-1; 9 bases agree with TRBD2. Germline trimming cut 6 bases from V and 4 bases from J; bases unmatched to any gene: 4. Germline V gene sequence: CDR1 MNHNS, CDR2 SASEGT. This CDR3 is 14 amino acids long. The CDR3 DNA sequence: TGTGCCAGCAGGGGGCGGGAGGGTTACAATGAGCAGTTCTTC. Its translation is CASRGREGYNEQFF.

This sequence joins TRBV10-3 and TRBJ1-2, with a tentative D call TRBD1 (5 bases). The germline gives CDR1 ENHRY, CDR2 SYGVKD. The V end lost 0 bases, the J end lost 3 bases, and 11 bases lay between the germline ends. This CDR3 spans 15 amino acids. The CDR3 is CAISESLGDDYGYTF. The CDR3 bases are TGTGCCATCAGTGAGTCCTTAGGGGACGACTATGGCTACACCTTC.

The chain recombines TRBV6-2 or TRBV6-3 with TRBJ2-7; 8 nucleotides match TRBD1. After removal of 5 bases from V and 1 base from J, the junction contained 13 bases not matched to a gene. Germline CDR1 and CDR2: MNHEY and SVGEGT. CDR3 size: 17 residues. CDR3 loop: CASSALPVGQGSYEQYF. As DNA, the CDR3 is TGTGCCAGCAGTGCACTTCCAGTTGGACAGGGATCCTACGAGCAGTACTTC.

The gene calls are TRBV7-2 and TRBJ1-5, with 8 positions matching TRBD1. This CDR3 region has 16 residues. Germline CDR1 and CDR2: SGHTA and FQGNSA. V was pared by 5 bases and J by 3 bases, with 9 bases of the junction left unmatched. CDR3: CASSDRDRGLNQPQHF. CDR3 coding DNA: TGTGCCAGCAGCGATAGAGACAGGGGTCTCAATCAGCCCCAGCATTTT.

The chain is built from TRBV24-1 and TRBJ2-3; 15 positions match TRBD2. Germline lookup yields CDR1 KGHDR and CDR2 SFDVKD. The V gene end was trimmed by 3 bases and the J gene end by 6 bases; junction bases not matched to a gene: 3. The CDR3 has 16 amino acids. The CDR3, as DNA: TGTGCCACCAGTGATGGACTAGCGGGAGGGTCCGATACGCAGTATTTT. Residues: CATSDGLAGGSDTQYF.

V is TRBV7-8 and J is TRBJ2-5, with 7 bases fitting TRBD1. The CDR3 consists of 14 residues. Germline assignment: CDR1 SGHVS and CDR2 FQNEAQ. J lost 4 bases, V lost 5 bases, and 7 bases had no gene match. The CDR3 here is CASSGPSGGETQYF. The CDR3 DNA reads TGTGCCAGCAGCGGCCCCTCAGGGGGAGAGACCCAGTACTTC.

The chain couples TRBV27 to TRBJ2-2, with D uncertain. CDR3 length: 14 residues. The germline V gene has CDR1 MNHEY and CDR2 SMNVEV (reference sequence). Trimming pared 6 bases from V and 4 bases from J, leaving 12 bases between. In nucleotides, the CDR3 is TGTGCCAGCAGGGATATAGCTAGCACCGGGGAGCTGTTTTTT. Residues: CASRDIASTGELFF.

V usage is TRBV25-1 and J usage is TRBJ1-5; 10 bases match TRBD1. Germline values: CDR1 MGHDK, CDR2 SYGVNS. Trimming took 3 bases from V and 6 from J; bases not matched to a gene: 8. The CDR3 has 16 residues. The CDR3 DNA reads TGTGCCAGCAGTGACTCGGGGACAGGGGTCATTCAGCCCCAGCATTTT. Translation: CASSDSGTGVIQPQHF.